This T cell receptor beta chain was observed in a study of early stage breast cancer tumors. As for the study in general: Of some 15 invasive breast tumors, around 13 were hormone receptor-positive, HER2-negative. General study points: Commonly generated sequences made up most enriched TCRB sequences shared between patients. Compared with adjacent normal breast, tumors showed around 2.5-fold denser, more clonal T cells.

Concerning this clone itself: Its target is not known.

Tumor samples used roughly 20-50 mg of diced tissue. TCRdb's copy holds only in-frame clones and misses some; the assay was immunoSEQ multiplex PCR. The repertoire includes approximately 11,000 clones, around 75% of them detected once, and about 14% sits in the top ten. The CDR3 spans 14 residues. Trimming cost V 5 bases and J 7 bases; bases outside gene matches: 6. Germline lookup yields CDR1 SGHNT and CDR2 YYREEE (reference sequence). This sequence originates from a person aged 65-85 years with breast cancer. The source material was breast tumor tissue. This chain uses TRBV5-4 with TRBJ1-6, with 7 bases fitting TRBD1. The CDR3 loop is CASRGPGGNSPLHF. DNA of the CDR3: TGTGCCAGCAGGGGTCCAGGGGGGAATTCACCCCTCCACTTT.